The rows below give T cell receptor beta chains drawn from one sample of a study of OX40 agonist ivuxolimab in advanced cancers. Measured with immunoSEQ multiplex PCR; TCRdb has only the in-frame clones, and not every one. The top ten hold 0.7% to 0.9% of the sample, which has about 89,000 clones, more than 75% seen once. Specimen: CD4+ or CD8+ T cells sorted from blood, collected in a trial of the OX40 agonist ivuxolimab. The origin of the receptors is an adult with an advanced solid tumor such as melanoma, head and neck, liver or kidney cancer. The CDR3 runs from the conserved cysteine through the conserved F or W. The D gene is left open where the match is weak. Rows may omit the clone size; those that give it use once, few, many or a size class.

D,size,J,V,DNA,CDR3
TRBD1,-,TRBJ1-5,TRBV25-1,TGTGCCAGCAGTGGTACAGGGGGAGGCCAGCCCCAGCATTTT,CASSGTGGGQPQHF
-,-,TRBJ2-2,TRBV11-3,TGTGCCAGCAGCACGGGAGGGACAGCAAACACCGGGGAGCTGTTTTTT,CASSTGGTANTGELFF
-,-,TRBJ1-2,TRBV9,TGTGCCAGCAGCCAAGGGGTAAGGGACCCCTATGGCTACACCTTC,CASSQGVRDPYGYTF
-,few,TRBJ1-5,TRBV19,TGTGCCAGCAGGACTATTAATACGCCCCAGCATTTT,CASRTINTPQHF
-,-,TRBJ1-6,TRBV15,TGTGCCACCAGCAGAGTTCCGGCAGACATAATCTCCTATAATTCACCCCTCCACTTT,CATSRVPADIISYNSPLHF
-,-,TRBJ2-1,TRBV6-4,TGTGCCAGCAGCGGAGAATCACAGGGTGAGCAGTTCTTC,CASSGESQGEQFF
-,-,TRBJ2-3,TRBV4-3,TGCGCCAGCAGCCAAGCGAAGGGGGCTGGGAGGGATACGCAGTATTTT,CASSQAKGAGRDTQYF
-,once,TRBJ1-3,TRBV6-6,TGTGCCAGTTCCCGACAGGCCTCCTCTGGAAACACCATATATTTT,CASSRQASSGNTIYF
-,-,TRBJ2-7,TRBV7-2,TGTGCCAGCAGCTTACAATTGGACGAGCAGTACTTC,CASSLQLDEQYF
-,-,TRBJ2-7,TRBV19,TGTGCCAGTAGTAGGGGGGACACGCCGCCCTACGAGCAGTACTTC,CASSRGDTPPYEQYF
-,-,TRBJ1-4,TRBV6-5,TGTGCCAGCAGTTACGCCCCCAGTAATGAAAAACTGTTTTTT,CASSYAPSNEKLFF
TRBD1,-,TRBJ2-7,TRBV13,TGTGCCAGCAGCTTAGGACAGGGGTGGTACGAGCAGTACTTC,CASSLGQGWYEQYF
TRBD1,-,TRBJ2-4,TRBV11-3,TGTGCCAGCAAAACAGGGGGTAATTCGCCAAACATTCAGTACTTC,CASKTGGNSPNIQYF
-,-,TRBJ2-5,TRBV27,TGTGCCAGCAGTTTTAAGGGAGAGACCCAGTACTTC,CASSFKGETQYF
TRBD2,-,TRBJ2-5,TRBV6-5,TGTGCCAGCAGATCAGCGGGAGGTTGGGAGACCCAGTACTTC,CASRSAGGWETQYF
-,once,TRBJ1-4,TRBV7-8,TGTGCCAGCAGCTTAGCGAAGGTTAAGAAAGAAAAACTGTTTTTT,CASSLAKVKKEKLFF
TRBD1,-,TRBJ2-2,TRBV18,TGTGCCAGCTCATCCGGACAGGGGACGGGGACCGGGGAGCTGTTTTTT,CASSSGQGTGTGELFF
-,-,TRBJ1-2,TRBV6-8,TGTGCCAGCAGTGGAGGGGAGGGACATTTTAACTATGGCTACACCTTC,CASSGGEGHFNYGYTF
-,-,TRBJ2-5,TRBV6-5,TGTGCCAGCAGTCTTAGACGGGGGGAGACCCAGTACTTC,CASSLRRGETQYF
-,once,TRBJ1-2,TRBV18,TGTGCCAGCTCACGGCCTCCAGAAGACTACACCTTC,CASSRPPEDYTF